These T cell receptor beta chains were read from a single sample in a study of siplizumab effects on memory and regulatory T cells. Some clones are missing from TCRdb's copy, which holds only in-frame ones; the method was immunoSEQ multiplex PCR. This repertoire shows about 100,000 clones, around 92% found once; its top ten account for less than 0.85%. Sequencing input: Tregs sorted from blood. These receptors all stem from a human donor in good health. CDR3s include the opening cysteine and the closing phenylalanine or tryptophan. Each record gives: D gene, V gene, clone size, J gene, CDR3 protein, CDR3 DNA. D genes are given only for firm matches. Size is omitted from some rows. Given values are once, few, many or a class for expanded clones.

TRBD2	TRBV5-5	.	TRBJ2-1	CASRLLAGNYNEQFF	TGTGCCAGCAGGTTACTAGCGGGAAACTACAATGAGCAGTTCTTC
.	TRBV6-1	once	TRBJ2-6	CASNDYMVTGANVLTF	TGTGCCAGCAATGACTATATGGTAACTGGGGCCAACGTCCTGACTTTC
TRBD1	TRBV18	.	TRBJ1-4	CASSRDSQGEKLFF	TGTGCCAGCTCACGGGACAGCCAGGGCGAAAAACTGTTTTTT
.	TRBV6-6	.	TRBJ1-5	CASTATYLSNQPQHF	TGTGCCAGCACCGCGACTTACCTAAGCAATCAGCCCCAGCATTTT
TRBD1	TRBV7-3	.	TRBJ1-2	CASSKDRDSGYTF	TGTGCCAGCAGCAAGGACAGGGATTCTGGCTACACCTTC
.	TRBV18	few	TRBJ1-4	CASSPPEPHEKLFF	TGTGCCAGCTCACCACCCGAGCCCCATGAAAAACTGTTTTTT
.	TRBV5-5	.	TRBJ2-7	CASSPPVSYEQYF	TGTGCCAGCAGCCCGCCGGTCTCCTACGAGCAGTACTTC
.	TRBV5-4	.	TRBJ2-7	CASSLPPRDEQYF	TGTGCCAGCAGCCTCCCGCCCAGAGACGAGCAGTACTTC
TRBD1	TRBV10-2	.	TRBJ1-2	CASRIDRGTGLGYGYTF	TGCGCCAGCAGAATCGACAGGGGTACAGGACTTGGCTATGGCTACACCTTC
TRBD2	TRBV7-9	.	TRBJ2-7	CASSPSGLAGSYEQYF	TGTGCCAGCAGCCCGAGCGGACTAGCGGGATCCTACGAGCAGTACTTC
.	TRBV21-1	.	TRBJ2-7	CAIPDRDKDRIEQYF	TGTGCCATCCCCGACCGGGACAAGGACCGTATCGAGCAGTACTTC
.	TRBV29-1	.	TRBJ1-2	CSVEEQGSDYGYTF	TGCAGCGTTGAGGAACAGGGCTCGGACTATGGCTACACCTTC
TRBD1	TRBV19	.	TRBJ1-2	CASTSPVLRGQGLGRYGYTF	TGTGCCAGTACCTCCCCTGTCTTGCGAGGACAGGGGTTGGGGAGGTATGGCTACACCTTC
TRBD2	TRBV5-1	.	TRBJ2-3	CASSLIGVLAGPSTDTQYF	TGCGCCAGCAGCTTGATTGGTGTTCTAGCGGGCCCTAGCACAGATACGCAGTATTTT
.	TRBV19	.	TRBJ2-3	CASSRSTGWTDTQYF	TGTGCCAGTAGTAGGTCGACCGGTTGGACAGATACGCAGTATTTT
TRBD1	TRBV5-5	.	TRBJ2-7	CASSTRGQFAYEQYF	TGTGCCAGCAGCACAAGGGGGCAATTCGCCTACGAGCAGTACTTC
.	TRBV7-3	.	TRBJ2-5	CASSLFGGSGETQYF	TGTGCCAGCAGCTTATTCGGCGGATCTGGTGAGACCCAGTACTTC
TRBD1	TRBV23-1	once	TRBJ2-3	CASSFPGQEYTDTQYF	TGCGCCAGCAGTTTCCCGGGACAGGAATACACAGATACGCAGTATTTT
TRBD1	TRBV14	.	TRBJ2-6	CASSLQGPGANVLTF	TGTGCCAGCAGCCTACAGGGGCCTGGGGCCAACGTCCTGACTTTC
.	TRBV5-5	.	TRBJ1-5	CASSFNPSQPQHF	TGTGCCAGCAGCTTTAACCCGAGTCAGCCCCAGCATTTT
.	TRBV2	.	TRBJ2-2	CASSASTGASSWTGELFF	TGTGCCAGCAGTGCGTCTACGGGGGCTAGTAGTTGGACCGGGGAGCTGTTTTTT
.	TRBV29-1	.	TRBJ2-3	CSVDASSTDTQYF	TGCAGCGTTGACGCCTCTAGCACAGATACGCAGTATTTT
.	TRBV20-1	.	TRBJ2-7	CSTGPSYEQYF	TGCAGTACAGGGCCCTCCTACGAGCAGTACTTC
TRBD1	TRBV2	.	TRBJ2-6	CASRRDRDISGANVLTF	TGTGCCAGCAGAAGGGACAGGGATATCTCTGGGGCCAACGTCCTGACTTTC
.	TRBV7-9	.	TRBJ1-4	CASSLSYNNEKLFF	TGTGCCAGCAGCTTAAGCTACAATAATGAAAAACTGTTTTTT
.	TRBV6-1	.	TRBJ2-6	CASRRISGANVLTF	TGTGCCAGCAGGAGGATCTCTGGGGCCAACGTCCTGACTTTC